Listed below are T cell receptor beta chains from one sample, sequenced in a study of OX40 agonist ivuxolimab in advanced cancers. Profiled with immunoSEQ multiplex PCR; TCRdb holds only in-frame clones, not every one. The sample contains under 80,000 clones, 87% of which appear only once. This specimen was CD4+ or CD8+ T cells sorted from blood, taken in a trial of the OX40 agonist ivuxolimab. These receptors were taken from an adult with an advanced solid tumor such as melanoma, head and neck, liver or kidney cancer. Each CDR3 is given with its conserved first and last residue. Each record gives: J gene, D gene, V gene, clone size, CDR3 DNA, CDR3 protein. The D gene is left open where the match is weak. Part of the rows lack a size; the others show once, few, many or a class for expanded clones.

J: TRBJ1-2; D: NA; V: TRBV15; size: NA; DNA: TGTGCCACCGCCCAGGCTAACTATGGCTACACCTTC; CDR3: CATAQANYGYTF
J: TRBJ1-5; D: TRBD1; V: TRBV28; size: NA; DNA: TGTGCCAGCAGTTTGGGGACAGGGTCCAATCAGCCCCAGCATTTT; CDR3: CASSLGTGSNQPQHF
J: TRBJ1-2; D: TRBD1; V: TRBV5-6; size: NA; DNA: TGTGCCAGCAGCTTACCGGGACAGCTAAACTATGGCTACACCTTC; CDR3: CASSLPGQLNYGYTF
J: TRBJ1-2; D: NA; V: TRBV18; size: NA; DNA: TGTGCCAGCTCACCGTATCTAGGTAGCTATGGCTACACCTTC; CDR3: CASSPYLGSYGYTF
J: TRBJ2-7; D: NA; V: TRBV5-8; size: NA; DNA: TGTGCCAGCAGTTCCGGTTGGGACACGAGAGCCTACGAGCAGTACTTC; CDR3: CASSSGWDTRAYEQYF
J: TRBJ2-2; D: TRBD1; V: TRBV29-1; size: NA; DNA: TGCAGCGTTGGGACAGGCGGCGGGGAGCTGTTTTTT; CDR3: CSVGTGGGELFF
J: TRBJ1-3; D: NA; V: TRBV18; size: NA; DNA: TGTGCCAGCTCACCACCAGGGGTGAGGGGAAACACCATATATTTT; CDR3: CASSPPGVRGNTIYF
J: TRBJ1-6; D: TRBD1; V: TRBV6-5; size: NA; DNA: TGTGCCAGCAGTCGGGACAGCCTTAATTCACCCCTCCACTTT; CDR3: CASSRDSLNSPLHF
J: TRBJ1-1; D: TRBD1; V: TRBV25-1; size: NA; DNA: TGTGCCAGCAGTGAAACAGGGGTTACTGAAGCTTTCTTT; CDR3: CASSETGVTEAFF
J: TRBJ1-1; D: NA; V: TRBV28; size: NA; DNA: TGTGCCAGCAGTGTAACCACTTCGGCTTTCTTT; CDR3: CASSVTTSAFF
J: TRBJ1-5; D: NA; V: TRBV28; size: few; DNA: TGTGCCAGCAGTTTATTAGGTCAGCAGGATATACAGCCCCAGCATTTT; CDR3: CASSLLGQQDIQPQHF
J: TRBJ2-7; D: TRBD2; V: TRBV19; size: NA; DNA: TGTGCCAGCACCGGGACTAGCATGTACGAGCAGTACTTC; CDR3: CASTGTSMYEQYF
J: TRBJ1-5; D: NA; V: TRBV7-2; size: NA; DNA: TGTGCCAGCAGCTTATCAGTGAATCAGCCCCAGCATTTT; CDR3: CASSLSVNQPQHF
J: TRBJ2-7; D: NA; V: TRBV10-3; size: NA; DNA: TGTGCCATCAGTGTACAGGTTGGGGAGCAGTACTTC; CDR3: CAISVQVGEQYF
J: TRBJ2-5; D: TRBD1; V: TRBV29-1; size: once; DNA: TGCAGCGTCGCCCCCGGGACAGGGGATCATGAGACCCAGTACTTC; CDR3: CSVAPGTGDHETQYF
J: TRBJ1-4; D: NA; V: TRBV7-9; size: NA; DNA: TGTGCCAGCAGCTTCCAGGACCGGAATGAAAAACTGTTTTTT; CDR3: CASSFQDRNEKLFF